This T cell receptor (beta chain) was documented in a study of blood T cell repertoires in COVID-19. Study-level background: Sample material is recorded as cDNA or gDNA derived from T cells, B-cell-depleted T cells, or PBMCs.

This clone was seen just once. How the authors handled the data: Estimated nucleated cell counts came from reference gene primer amplification. The method was immunoSEQ multiplex PCR; TCRdb's version includes in-frame clones alone and lacks a portion of them. From that table come the V and J calls and clone size; the DNA was used to work out D and trimming. The sample lists around 62,000 clones; 90% to 95% were seen once. The V segment lost 1 base and the J segment 5 bases; nucleotides outside the gene matches: 10. The germline V gene encodes CDR1 SGHTA and CDR2 FQGNSA. This CDR3 has 17 residues. This chain joins TRBV7-2 and TRBJ2-5; TRBD2 agrees at 10 bases. The sequence was obtained from a man in his 70s with active COVID-19. Sequencing used peripheral blood. The CDR3 region has the DNA TGTGCCAGCAGCTTAGTTTCGGCTAGCGGGGGACGGGAGACCCAGTACTTC. Protein product: CASSLVSASGGRETQYF.